These T cell receptor beta chains were read from a single sample in a study of cytomegalovirus exposure and HLA in healthy donors. Sequencing was performed with immunoSEQ multiplex PCR; in TCRdb, only in-frame clones are kept and a portion is missing. The top ten hold approximately 2.6% of the sample, which has 150,000 to 180,000 clones, 65% to 85% seen once. Sequencing used PBMCs. The receptor source for this set is a man between 18 and 35 years old in good health and CMV-seronegative. Both conserved end residues are part of each CDR3. A D gene is named only where the DNA matches it firmly. A row's size may be missing; if present it is once, few, many or a size class.

TGTGCCAGCTCATGGGACTCGAACACCGGGGAGCTGTTTTTT	CASSWDSNTGELFF	TRBV18	14	.	TRBJ2-2	.
TGCGCCAGCAGCGCGGGACTAGCGGTGCGAGGTGAGCAGTTCTTC	CASSAGLAVRGEQFF	TRBV5-1	15	few	TRBJ2-1	TRBD2
TGCAGCGTTGAGGCTCGAGGGGGAAAGGATGAAAAACTGTTTTTT	CSVEARGGKDEKLFF	TRBV29-1	15	.	TRBJ1-4	.
TGTGCCAGCAGCAAGAACAGGGGACACCAAGAGACCCAGTACTTC	CASSKNRGHQETQYF	TRBV2	15	few	TRBJ2-5	TRBD1
TGTGCCAGCAACCCGGACATGGACCTCCCCTCGAATGAAAAACTGTTTTTT	CASNPDMDLPSNEKLFF	TRBV2	17	once	TRBJ1-4	.
TGTGCCAGCAGCCGAATTGGAAACAGGGGGCAGATAACAGATACGCAGTATTTT	CASSRIGNRGQITDTQYF	TRBV4-2	18	.	TRBJ2-3	TRBD1
TGCGCCAGCAGCTTGGATTTGGCGGGGGGGCAAGATACGCAGTATTTT	CASSLDLAGGQDTQYF	TRBV5-1	16	.	TRBJ2-3	TRBD2
TGTGCCAGCAGCTTGGGGGCCGGCTCTGGAAACACCATATATTTT	CASSLGAGSGNTIYF	TRBV5-5	15	.	TRBJ1-3	.
TGTGCCTCCGCGGGACTACATAGCAATCAGCCCCAGCATTTT	CASAGLHSNQPQHF	TRBV30	14	.	TRBJ1-5	.
TGTGCCAGCAGCTTAGGGCCTTTGAACACTGAAGCTTTCTTT	CASSLGPLNTEAFF	TRBV7-2	14	few	TRBJ1-1	.
TGTGCCAGCAGTAGCCCGGACAGCGGACTGTTTTTT	CASSSPDSGLFF	TRBV6-6	12	.	TRBJ1-4	.
TGTGCCAGCAGCGGAACAACAGCGGACGAGCAGTACTTC	CASSGTTADEQYF	TRBV2	13	.	TRBJ2-7	.